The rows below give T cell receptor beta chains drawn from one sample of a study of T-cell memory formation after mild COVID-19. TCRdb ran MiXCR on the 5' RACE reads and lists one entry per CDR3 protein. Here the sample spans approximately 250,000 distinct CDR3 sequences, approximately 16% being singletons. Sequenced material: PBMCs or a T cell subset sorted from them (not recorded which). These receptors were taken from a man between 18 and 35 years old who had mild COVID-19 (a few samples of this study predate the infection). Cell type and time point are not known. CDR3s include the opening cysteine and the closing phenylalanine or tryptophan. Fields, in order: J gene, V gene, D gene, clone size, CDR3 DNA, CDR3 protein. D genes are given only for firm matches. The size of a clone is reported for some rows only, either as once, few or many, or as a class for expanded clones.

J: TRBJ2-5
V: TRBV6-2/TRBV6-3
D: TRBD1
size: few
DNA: TGTGCCAGCAGTTACGGACAGGGGCTGACCCAGTACTTC
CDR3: CASSYGQGLTQYF

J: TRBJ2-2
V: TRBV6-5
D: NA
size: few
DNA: TGTGCCAGCAGTTACTCGATAGCCCGCACCGGGGAGCTGTTTTTT
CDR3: CASSYSIARTGELFF

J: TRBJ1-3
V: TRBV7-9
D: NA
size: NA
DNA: TGTGCCAGCGACGCAGGGGTCGGAAACACCATATATTTT
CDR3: CASDAGVGNTIYF

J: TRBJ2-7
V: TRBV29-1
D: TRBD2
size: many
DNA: TGCAGCGTTGTAGCGGGGTGGGGTCCTACCTACGAGCAGTACTTC
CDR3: CSVVAGWGPTYEQYF

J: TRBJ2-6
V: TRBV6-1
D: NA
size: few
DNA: TGTGCCAGCAGTGAAGCGGTCGGGTCTGGGGCCAACGTCCTGACTTTC
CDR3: CASSEAVGSGANVLTF

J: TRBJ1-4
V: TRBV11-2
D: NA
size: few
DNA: TGTGCCAGCAGCCCCGCGTTGGCTGAAAAACTGTTTTTT
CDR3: CASSPALAEKLFF

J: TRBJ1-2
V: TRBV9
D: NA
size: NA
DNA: TGTGCCAGCAGCCCCGACCTGGGTTATGGCTACACCTTC
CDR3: CASSPDLGYGYTF

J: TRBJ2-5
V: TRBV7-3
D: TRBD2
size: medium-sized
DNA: TGTGCCAGCAGCCCGGGGGGGCCCTTGGAGACCCAGTACTTC
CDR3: CASSPGGPLETQYF

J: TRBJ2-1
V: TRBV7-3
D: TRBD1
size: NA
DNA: TGTGCCAGCAGCCGAGACAGGGGTAGGAATGAGCAGTTCTTC
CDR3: CASSRDRGRNEQFF

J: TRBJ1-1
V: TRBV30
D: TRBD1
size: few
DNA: TGTGCCTGGCACCGACAGGGGGCAGGAGCTGAAGCTTTCTTT
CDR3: CAWHRQGAGAEAFF

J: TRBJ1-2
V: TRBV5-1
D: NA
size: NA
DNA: TGCGCCAGCAGCTTGAGAGGGAGTAGGAACTATGGCTACACCTTC
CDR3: CASSLRGSRNYGYTF

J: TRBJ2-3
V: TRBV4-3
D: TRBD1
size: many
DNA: TGCGCCAGCAGCCAGTCCCCAGGGGGTGGTTTAGCAGATACGCAGTATTTT
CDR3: CASSQSPGGGLADTQYF

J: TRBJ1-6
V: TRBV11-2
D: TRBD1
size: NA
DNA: TGTGCCAGCACCCACGGGACAGCTCAGATAAATTCACCCCTCCACTTT
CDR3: CASTHGTAQINSPLHF

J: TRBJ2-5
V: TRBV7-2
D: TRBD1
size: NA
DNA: TGTGCCAGCAGCTTCGGACAGGGGGCTATGAAGACCCAGTACTTC
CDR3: CASSFGQGAMKTQYF